These 8 T cell receptor beta chains were all obtained from the same sample, sequenced in a study of identical twins. TCRdb recomputed calls from the 5' RACE reads with MiXCR, one row per CDR3 protein. The top ten hold roughly 0.5% of the sample, which has approximately 490,000 distinct CDR3 sequences, around 22% seen once. These records were also assigned to another study, of yellow fever vaccine responses in identical twins.

Source material: CD4+ T cells sorted from blood. These receptors were collected from a woman younger than 30 in good health.

This chain links TRBV5-1 with TRBJ2-3; D is possibly TRBD1 or TRBD2 (6 bases each). This CDR3 spans 12 amino acids. Trimming took off 4 bases at V and 4 bases at J, with 7 bases between the two ends. Germline lookup yields CDR1 SGHRS and CDR2 YFSETQ. The CDR3 DNA reads TGCGCCAGCAGCGGGGGGCCAGATACGCAGTATTTT. The encoded protein is CASSGGPDTQYF.

Comment on this clonotype: Relative to the germline gene, one junction end is altered; a read error may explain this. This rearrangement joins TRBV4-1 to TRBJ2-3; D not resolved. Germline V gives CDR1 MGHRA, CDR2 YSYEKL. The CDR3 loop spans 18 amino acids. The CDR3 DNA reads TGTGCCAGCAGCCCCCCGCATATCGGCAAGGCGAACACAGATACGCAGTATTTT. Its protein is CASSPPHIGKANTDTQYF.

In its sample, this clonotype was seen a few times. The rearrangement links TRBV5-1 to TRBJ2-1, with 7 nucleotides matching TRBD1. The germline gives CDR1 SGHRS, CDR2 YFSETQ. The trim removed 0 bases at V and 6 bases at J, leaving 6 bases unmatched. The CDR3 has 15 amino acids. CDR3 sequence: CASSLVRGLSNEQFF. CDR3 in DNA: TGCGCCAGCAGCTTGGTTAGGGGGCTGTCCAATGAGCAGTTCTTC.

The gene calls are TRBV21-1 and TRBJ2-7; the table's TRBD2 call for D was not verified on the DNA. TRBV21-1 constitutes a pseudogene. The CDR3 loop spans 14 amino acids. CDR3 bases: TGTGCCAGCAGCATAACCGCAGCGGCCTACGAGCAGTACGTC. Translated, it gives CASSITAAAYEQYV.

This clonotype occurred a few times. The chain recombines TRBV29-1 with TRBJ2-3; either TRBD1 or TRBD2 may supply D (5 bases each). CDR3 length: 17 amino acids. Germline V gene lookup returns CDR1 SQVTM and CDR2 ANQGSEA. The V end lost 0 bases, the J end lost 1 base, and 17 bases lay between the germline ends. Here the CDR3 reads CSVEDWGEGLGTDTQYF. The CDR3 nucleotides are TGCAGCGTTGAAGATTGGGGAGAGGGGCTTGGCACAGATACGCAGTATTTT.

The chain carries TRBV20-1 and TRBJ1-6, with 10 nucleotides matching TRBD1. CDR1 is DFQATT and CDR2 is SNEGSKA in the germline V gene (reference sequence). CDR3 length: 18 residues. The junction had 11 bases not matched to a gene; V was cut back by 0 bases and J by 6 bases. As DNA, the CDR3 is TGCAGTGCTAGAGATTTGGGCCCGACAGGGGGCCTTAATTCACCCCTCCACTTT. Encoded protein: CSARDLGPTGGLNSPLHF.

J is TRBJ2-3 and V is TRBV9; D is uncertain. CDR3 length: 12 residues. CDR1 and CDR2 from the germline V gene are SGDLS and YYNGEE. The germline V and J ends were trimmed by 4 bases and 5 bases, with 8 bases remaining between them. The DNA for the CDR3 is TGTGCCAGCAGCTTCGATGGAGATACGCAGTATTTT. Amino acid sequence: CASSFDGDTQYF.

The chain recombines TRBV6-1 with TRBJ2-2, with 7 bases identical to TRBD1. CDR3 length: 15 amino acids. The germline CDR1 and CDR2 sequences are MNHNS and SASEGT. V shed 6 bases and J 0 bases; nucleotides not matched to a gene: 4. The CDR3 protein is CASRPTGSNTGELFF. The CDR3 DNA reads TGTGCCAGCAGGCCGACAGGGTCGAACACCGGGGAGCTGTTTTTT.